Sequencing of this TCR beta chain was carried out in a study of shared clonotypes between healthy human individuals. With regard to this clone: What it binds is not known.

CD45RO negativity and positive selection for CCR7 defined naive CD8 cells, a population that excluded terminally differentiated effector memory CD45RA+ cells. TCRdb keeps only in-frame clones here, not all; method: immunoSEQ multiplex PCR. Found here are under 600,000 clones, nearly 98% of them singletons; the top ten hold approximately 0.3%. There are 16 residues in the CDR3. Germline values: CDR1 SEHNR, CDR2 FQNEAQ (reference sequence). Trimming removed 4 bases from V and 3 bases from J; junction bases left unmatched: 10. Regarding the study as a whole: Richness estimates generally favored naive over memory subsets. Enrolling few donors narrowed the genetic and exposure-history diversity that was represented.

Sequencing was carried out using naive CD8+ T cells sorted from blood. The chain employs TRBV7-9 and TRBJ2-7; 9 positions agree with TRBD1. This receptor was identified in a man between 25 and 39 years old in good health. The CDR3 DNA sequence: TGTGCCAGCAGCTCGAGTCCCGGGACAGGGAGCTACGAGCAGTACTTC. The encoded protein is CASSSSPGTGSYEQYF.